The source of this T cell receptor beta chain is a study of T-cell reconstitution after alpha-beta-depleted transplantation in children. Preparation of the TCRbeta library involved a method that used unique molecular identifiers. In TCRdb, the PCR reads were re-called with MiXCR into one record per CDR3 protein. The data contain about 240,000 distinct CDR3 sequences, about 23% of them singletons. Trimming shortened V by 5 bases and J by 3 bases, and 11 bases separated the two germline ends. CDR1 and CDR2 from the germline V gene are ENHRY and SYGVKD. This CDR3 is built from 14 residues. This sequence joins TRBV10-3 and TRBJ2-1; D remains unclear. The sequence was obtained from a girl aged 2-10 years with Fanconi anemia, due to receive a stem cell transplant. The source was PBMCs, collected before TCRalphabeta/CD19-depleted stem cell transplant. CDR3 amino acids: CAISSSLSYNEQFF. The CDR3 coding sequence is TGTGCCATCAGTAGTAGCCTTAGCTACAATGAGCAGTTCTTC.